This T cell receptor beta chain was documented in a study of neurological immune-mediated disorders. Whole-study findings and limits: The most TCR clonal expansion was seen in HTLV-1-associated myelopathy, and the least was seen in multiple sclerosis, which fell below healthy controls. When the repertoires were sorted by phylogenetic grouping, those of 18 of 34 multiple sclerosis patients ended up in one related-CDR3 cluster, a possible signature. There were no CDR3 amino acid sequences shared by expanded clones across subjects, a result suggesting private repertoires in all groups.

This CDR3 is built from 14 residues. Per germline, CDR1 MGHDK and CDR2 SYGVNS. The V end lost 2 bases, the J end lost 5 bases, and 11 bases lay between the germline ends. A single record per CDR3 protein comes from TCRdb applying MiXCR to the 5' RACE reads. The data contain 55,000 or so distinct CDR3 sequences, around 4.2% of them singletons. This clonotype was found many times. Its specificity is unknown. Source material: PBMCs. The gene calls are TRBV25-1 and TRBJ2-3, with D possibly being TRBD1 or TRBD2 (5 bases each). The receptor's source is a man aged 50 to 59 with multiple sclerosis. CDR3 sequence reads: CASSEGAGKDTQYF. The CDR3, as DNA: TGTGCCAGCAGTGAAGGGGCGGGTAAAGATACGCAGTATTTT.